This T cell receptor beta chain was observed in a study of T-cell memory formation after mild COVID-19. This CDR3 region has 16 residues. The V and J ends lost 0 bases and 5 bases respectively, with 16 bases between them. Germline CDR1 is LGHNA and CDR2 is YSLEER. cDNA libraries for TCR alpha and TCR beta, carrying sample barcodes and UMIs, came from 5'RACE with constant-segment primers. TCRdb re-called the 5' RACE reads through MiXCR, storing one row per CDR3 protein. The data show 57,000 or so distinct CDR3 sequences, roughly 10% seen once. This clonotype was counted between two and nine times. The sequencing input was PBMCs or a T cell subset sorted from them (not recorded which). The origin of this receptor is a man aged 18 to 29 who had mild COVID-19 (a few samples of this study predate the infection). Cell type and time point are not known. The chain is built from TRBV4-3 and TRBJ2-5; D gene ambiguous. As DNA, the CDR3 is TGCGCCAGCAGCCAAGAAGGCCAGGTACCGTGGGAGACCCAGTACTTC. Amino acid sequence: CASSQEGQVPWETQYF.